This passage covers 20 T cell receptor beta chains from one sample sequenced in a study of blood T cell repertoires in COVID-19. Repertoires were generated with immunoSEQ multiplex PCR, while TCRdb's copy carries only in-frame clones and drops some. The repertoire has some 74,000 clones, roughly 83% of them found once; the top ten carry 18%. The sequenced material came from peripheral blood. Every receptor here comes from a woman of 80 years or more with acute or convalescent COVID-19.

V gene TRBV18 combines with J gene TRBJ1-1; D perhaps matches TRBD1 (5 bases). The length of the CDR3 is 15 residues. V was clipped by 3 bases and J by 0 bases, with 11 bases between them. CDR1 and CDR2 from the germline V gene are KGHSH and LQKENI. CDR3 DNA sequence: TGTGCCAGCTCACCGAGCAGGGTACTGAACACTGAAGCTTTCTTT. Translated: CASSPSRVLNTEAFF.

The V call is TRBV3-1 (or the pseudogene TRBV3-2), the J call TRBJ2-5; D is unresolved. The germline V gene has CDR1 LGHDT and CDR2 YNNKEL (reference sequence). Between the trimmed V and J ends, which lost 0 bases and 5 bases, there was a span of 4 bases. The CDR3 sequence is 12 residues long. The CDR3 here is CASSQDRETQYF. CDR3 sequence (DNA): TGTGCCAGCAGCCAAGATCGGGAGACCCAGTACTTC.

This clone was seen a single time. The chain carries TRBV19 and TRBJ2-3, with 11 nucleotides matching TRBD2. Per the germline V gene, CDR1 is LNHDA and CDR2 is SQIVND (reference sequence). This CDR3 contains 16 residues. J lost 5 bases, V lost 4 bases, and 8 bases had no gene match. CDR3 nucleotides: TGTGCCAGTAGTAAGCAACTAGCGGGAGTTAAAGATACGCAGTATTTT. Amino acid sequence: CASSKQLAGVKDTQYF.

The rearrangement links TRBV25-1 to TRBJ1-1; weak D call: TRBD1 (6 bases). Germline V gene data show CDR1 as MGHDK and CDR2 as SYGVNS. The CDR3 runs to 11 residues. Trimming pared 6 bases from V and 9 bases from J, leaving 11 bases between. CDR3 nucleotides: TGTGCCAGCAGGACAGGACCACAAGCTTTCTTT. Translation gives CASRTGPQAFF.

In DNA, the CDR3 is TGTGCCAGCAGCCCAGGGGGAGCTGGGGCCAACGTCCTGACTTTC. It encodes CASSPGGAGANVLTF. V gene TRBV5-4 combines with J gene TRBJ2-6; TRBD1 agrees at 7 bases. The V gene's germline CDR1 is SGHNT and CDR2 YYREEE (reference sequence). The CDR3 consists of 15 residues. V lost 4 bases, J lost 2 bases, and 3 bases stayed unmatched.

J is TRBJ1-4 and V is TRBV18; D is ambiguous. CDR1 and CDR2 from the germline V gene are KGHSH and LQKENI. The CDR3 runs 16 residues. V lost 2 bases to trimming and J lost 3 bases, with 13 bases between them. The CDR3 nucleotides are TGTGCCAGCTCACCAACGAGTTCCGGGGCTAATGAAAAACTGTTTTTT. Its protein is CASSPTSSGANEKLFF.

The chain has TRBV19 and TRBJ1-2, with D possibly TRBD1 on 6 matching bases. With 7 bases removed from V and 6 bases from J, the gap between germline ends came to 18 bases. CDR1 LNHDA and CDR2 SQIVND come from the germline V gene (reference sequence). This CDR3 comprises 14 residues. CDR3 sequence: CASKNPGQVNGYTF. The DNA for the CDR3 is TGTGCCAGTAAAAATCCGGGACAAGTGAATGGCTACACCTTC.

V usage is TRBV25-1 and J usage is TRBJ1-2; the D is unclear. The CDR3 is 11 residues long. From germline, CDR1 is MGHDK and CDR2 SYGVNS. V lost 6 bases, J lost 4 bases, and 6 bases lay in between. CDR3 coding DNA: TGTGCCAGCAGCCAGGCCTATGGCTACACCTTC. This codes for CASSQAYGYTF.

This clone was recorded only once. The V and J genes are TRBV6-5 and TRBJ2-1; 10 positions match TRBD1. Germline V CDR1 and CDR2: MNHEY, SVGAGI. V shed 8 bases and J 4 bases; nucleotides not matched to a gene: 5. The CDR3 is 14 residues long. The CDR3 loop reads CASCRDRGYNEQFF. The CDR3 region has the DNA TGTGCCAGCTGCCGGGACAGGGGTTACAATGAGCAGTTCTTC.

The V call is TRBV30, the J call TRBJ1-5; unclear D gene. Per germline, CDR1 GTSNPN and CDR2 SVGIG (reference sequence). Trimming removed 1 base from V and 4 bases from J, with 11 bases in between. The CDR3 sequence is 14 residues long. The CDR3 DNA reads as TGTGCCTGGAGTGATACTACACTTAATCAGCCCCAGCATTTT. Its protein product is CAWSDTTLNQPQHF.

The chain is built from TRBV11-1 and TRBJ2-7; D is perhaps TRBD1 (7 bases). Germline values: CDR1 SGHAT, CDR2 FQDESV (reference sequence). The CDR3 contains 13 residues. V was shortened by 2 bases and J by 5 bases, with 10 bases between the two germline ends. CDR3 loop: CASSLQGEDEQYF. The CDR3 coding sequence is TGTGCCAGCAGCTTACAGGGGGAGGACGAGCAGTACTTC.

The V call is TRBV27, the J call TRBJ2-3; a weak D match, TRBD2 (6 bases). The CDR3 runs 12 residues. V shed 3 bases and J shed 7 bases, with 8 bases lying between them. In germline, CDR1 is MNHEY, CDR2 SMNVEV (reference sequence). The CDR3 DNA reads TGTGCCAGCAGTTTGGGAGGAAATACGCAGTATTTT. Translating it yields CASSLGGNTQYF.

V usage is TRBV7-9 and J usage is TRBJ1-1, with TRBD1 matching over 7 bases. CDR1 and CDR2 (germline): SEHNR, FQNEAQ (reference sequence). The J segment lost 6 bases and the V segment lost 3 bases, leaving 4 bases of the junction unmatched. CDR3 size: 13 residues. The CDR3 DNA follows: TGTGCCAGCAGCTTCAGACAGGGCCCTGAAGCTTTCTTT. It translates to CASSFRQGPEAFF.

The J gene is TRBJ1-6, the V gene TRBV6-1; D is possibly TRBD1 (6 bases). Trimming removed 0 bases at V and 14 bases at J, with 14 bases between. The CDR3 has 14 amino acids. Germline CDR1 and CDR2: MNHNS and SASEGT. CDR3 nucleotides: TGTGCCAGCAGTGAAGCAGGGACACCGGGGTCCCTCCACTTT. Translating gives CASSEAGTPGSLHF.

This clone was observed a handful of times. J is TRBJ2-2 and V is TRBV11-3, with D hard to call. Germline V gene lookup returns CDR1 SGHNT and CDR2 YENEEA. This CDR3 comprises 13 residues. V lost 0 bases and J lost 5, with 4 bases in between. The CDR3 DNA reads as TGTGCCAGCAGCTTAGAGAGGACCGGGGAGCTGTTTTTT. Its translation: CASSLERTGELFF.

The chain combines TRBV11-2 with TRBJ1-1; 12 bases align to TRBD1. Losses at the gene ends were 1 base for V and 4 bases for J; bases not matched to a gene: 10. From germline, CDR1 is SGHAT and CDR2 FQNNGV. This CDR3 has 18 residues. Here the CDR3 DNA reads TGTGCCAGCAGCTTAGGCCCCGGGACAGGGGGCGGGGGCACTGAAGCTTTCTTT. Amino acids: CASSLGPGTGGGGTEAFF.

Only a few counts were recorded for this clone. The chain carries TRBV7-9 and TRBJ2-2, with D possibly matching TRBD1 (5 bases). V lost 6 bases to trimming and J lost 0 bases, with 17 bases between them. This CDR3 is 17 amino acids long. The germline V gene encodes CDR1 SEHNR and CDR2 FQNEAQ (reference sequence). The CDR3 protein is CASRGSSGASNTGELFF. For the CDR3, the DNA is TGTGCCAGCAGGGGATCGAGTGGGGCCTCGAACACCGGGGAGCTGTTTTTT.

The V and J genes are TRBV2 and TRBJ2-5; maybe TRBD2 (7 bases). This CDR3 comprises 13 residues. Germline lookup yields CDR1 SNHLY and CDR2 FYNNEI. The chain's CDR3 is CYGGGRMGETQYF. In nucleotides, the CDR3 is TGTTATGGGGGCGGGAGAATGGGAGAGACCCAGTACTTC.

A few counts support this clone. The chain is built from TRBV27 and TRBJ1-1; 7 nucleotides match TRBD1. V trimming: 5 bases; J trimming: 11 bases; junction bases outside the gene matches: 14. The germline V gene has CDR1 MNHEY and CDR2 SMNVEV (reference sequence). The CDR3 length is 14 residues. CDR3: CASSPSSGGGKAFF. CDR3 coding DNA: TGTGCCAGCAGTCCCTCATCAGGGGGTGGAAAGGCTTTCTTT.

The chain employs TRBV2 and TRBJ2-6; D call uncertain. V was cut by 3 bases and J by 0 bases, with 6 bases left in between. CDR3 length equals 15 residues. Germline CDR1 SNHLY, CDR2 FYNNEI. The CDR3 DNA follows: TGTGCCAGCAGTGATTGGAGCTCTGGGGCCAACGTCCTGACTTTC. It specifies CASSDWSSGANVLTF.